Listed here are 8 T cell receptor beta chains from one sample, sequenced in a study of control samples from healthy donors and cancer patients. Sequencing was performed with immunoSEQ multiplex PCR; in TCRdb, only in-frame clones are kept and a portion is missing. The data hold some 130,000 clones, with roughly 90% observed a single time. Sequencing was performed on blood. Receptors originate from a man aged 18-30 years in good health.

The rearrangement uses TRBV4-2 and TRBJ2-2; perhaps TRBD1 as D (6 bases). Germline V lookup: CDR1 LGHNA, CDR2 YNFKEQ. The CDR3 extends over 17 amino acids. V lost 4 bases to trimming and J lost 2 bases, with 17 bases between them. In DNA form, the CDR3 reads TGTGCCAGCAGCCCTCAAGTCTACAGGGAAAACACCGGGGAGCTGTTTTTT. It codes for CASSPQVYRENTGELFF.

The chain is built from TRBV20-1 and TRBJ1-4, with D uncertain. The germline CDR1 and CDR2 sequences are DFQATT and SNEGSKA (reference sequence). Trimming removed 4 bases at V and 5 bases at J, with 17 bases between. This CDR3 is built from 15 residues. The CDR3 loop is CSAIEPGDLNEKLFF. CDR3 nucleotides: TGCAGTGCTATTGAACCTGGAGACCTCAATGAAAAACTGTTTTTT.

The gene calls are TRBV7-9 and TRBJ2-1, with 15 bases that match TRBD2. The germline CDR1 and CDR2 sequences are SEHNR and FQNEAQ (reference sequence). Trimming took 6 bases from V and 0 from J; bases not matched to a gene: 6. The CDR3 covers 18 residues. CDR3: CASSLGLAGGRSYNEQFF. CDR3 sequence (DNA): TGTGCCAGCAGTTTGGGACTAGCGGGGGGACGCTCCTACAATGAGCAGTTCTTC.

There are a few counts of this clone. The chain has TRBV7-2 and TRBJ2-1, with 7 bases aligning to TRBD1. The CDR3 runs to 11 residues. The germline gives CDR1 SGHTA, CDR2 FQGNSA. V lost 3 bases and J lost 15; bases outside the gene matches: 5. The CDR3 here is CASSFRDRLFF. For the CDR3, the DNA is TGTGCCAGCAGCTTCCGGGACAGATTGTTCTTC.

The rearrangement links TRBV29-1 to TRBJ1-2, with a possible D match to TRBD1 (6 bases). With 7 bases removed from V and 8 bases from J, the gap between germline ends came to 14 bases. This CDR3 has 11 residues. From germline, CDR1 is SQVTM and CDR2 ANQGSEA. CDR3 sequence: CSGYRDGGYTF. In nucleotides, the CDR3 is TGCAGCGGTTACAGGGATGGGGGCTACACCTTC. The complete variable domain, with remaining parts taken from reference TRBV29-1 and TRBJ1-2, reads SAVISQKPSRDICQRGTSLTIQCQVDSQVTMMFWYRQQPGQSLTLIATANQGSEATYESGFVIDKFPISRPNLTFSTLTVSNMSPEDSSIYLCSGYRDGGYTFGSGTRLTVV.

V usage is TRBV5-1 and J usage is TRBJ1-2; D unresolved. Germline V gene data show CDR1 as SGHRS and CDR2 as YFSETQ. The V end was cut by 0 bases, the J end by 4 bases, with 7 bases between. There are 13 residues in the CDR3. Written as DNA, the CDR3 is TGCGCCAGCAGCTTGGGACTGATCTATGGCTACACCTTC. It yields the protein CASSLGLIYGYTF.

The rearrangement uses TRBV2 and TRBJ1-1; perhaps TRBD1 as D (5 bases). Trimming removed 7 bases at V and 4 bases at J, with 13 bases between. The CDR3 length is 13 residues. Germline values: CDR1 SNHLY, CDR2 FYNNEI. The CDR3 region has the DNA TGTGCCAGCATAATTGACAGAGGCACTGAAGCTTTCTTT. It is translated as CASIIDRGTEAFF.

J is TRBJ1-6 and V is TRBV7-3; no definite D call. V shed 5 bases and J shed 7 bases, with 15 bases lying between them. The germline gives CDR1 SGHTA, CDR2 FQGTGA. The CDR3 extends over 15 amino acids. The CDR3: CASSLSPGFNSPLHF. CDR3 nucleotide sequence: TGTGCCAGCAGCCTCTCTCCGGGCTTCAATTCACCCCTCCACTTT.